Described below is a single T cell receptor (beta chain) sequence and its context. The antigen remains unidentified. Germline CDR1 and CDR2: SGHTA and FQGNSA. The length of the CDR3 is 15 residues. V lost 6 bases to trimming and J lost 1 base, with 15 bases between them. The data are from a study of T cell responses to AZD1222 COVID-19 vaccine. The study's findings and limits: Reportedly, close to half of spike-specific TCRs are directed against unmutated variant regions. Only five or six AZD1222 recipients tested seropositive at baseline. Vaccine-related CD4 TCRs covered spike, predominating at 160-218 and 743-854. The study sampled repertoires only after the peak T cell response.

TCRdb's table, derived via immunoSEQ multiplex PCR, lists solely in-frame clones and lacks some. The sample comprises about 140,000 clones, 85% to 90% of which are singletons, and roughly 1.7% rests with the top ten. This clonotype was sampled from an adult in good health. The V and J genes are TRBV7-2 and TRBJ2-5, with a weak D call TRBD1 (6 bases). The material was peripheral blood, obtained on day 0 of AZD1222 vaccination. CDR3 protein: CASSPPTGPQETQYF. The CDR3 DNA reads as TGTGCCAGCAGTCCCCCGACAGGACCCCAAGAGACCCAGTACTTC.